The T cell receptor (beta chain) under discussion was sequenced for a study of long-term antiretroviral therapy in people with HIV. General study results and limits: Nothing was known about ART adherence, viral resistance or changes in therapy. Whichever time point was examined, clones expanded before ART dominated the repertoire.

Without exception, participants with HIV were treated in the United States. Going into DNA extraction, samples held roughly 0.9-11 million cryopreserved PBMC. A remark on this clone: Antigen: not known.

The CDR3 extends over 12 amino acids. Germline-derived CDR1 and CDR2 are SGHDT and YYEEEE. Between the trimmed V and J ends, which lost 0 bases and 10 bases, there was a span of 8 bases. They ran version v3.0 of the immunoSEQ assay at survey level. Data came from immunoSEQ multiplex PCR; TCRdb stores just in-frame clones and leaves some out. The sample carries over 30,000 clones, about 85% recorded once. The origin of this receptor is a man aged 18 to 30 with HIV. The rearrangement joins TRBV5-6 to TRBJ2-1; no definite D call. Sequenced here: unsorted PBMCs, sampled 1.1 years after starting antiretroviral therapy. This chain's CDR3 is CASSLVPAEQFF. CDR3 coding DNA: TGTGCCAGCAGCTTGGTTCCGGCAGAGCAGTTCTTC.